A single sample gave rise to the 24 T cell receptor beta chains below, sequenced in a study of shared clonotypes between healthy human individuals. Naive-designated CD8 cells lacked CD45RO, were positively enriched for CCR7, and omitted terminally differentiated effector memory CD45RA+ cells. Data came from immunoSEQ multiplex PCR; TCRdb stores just in-frame clones and leaves some out. The sample lists about 2.1 million clones, 85% to 95% seen once, with roughly 1.7% in the top ten. The sequencing input was naive CD8+ T cells from PBMCs. These TCRs come from a young man in good health. Some clones in this sample may be carry-over from other donors' samples.

V and J are TRBV28 and TRBJ1-1, with D perhaps matching TRBD1 (6 bases). The CDR3 totals 15 residues. V was pared by 6 bases and J by 1 base, with 15 bases between. CDR1 is MDHEN and CDR2 is SYDVKM in the germline V gene. The CDR3 region is CASSPYGGWNTEAFF. The CDR3 DNA reads TGTGCCAGCAGCCCCTATGGGGGCTGGAACACTGAAGCTTTCTTT.

Turning to this clone: Other DNA sequences in this sample translate to the same CDR3. The chain couples TRBV7-9 to TRBJ2-1; TRBD2 aligns across 7 bases. There are 13 residues in the CDR3. With V trimmed by 3 bases and J by 6 bases, 2 bases remained unmatched. Looked up from germline, CDR1 is SEHNR and CDR2 is FQNEAQ (reference sequence). In DNA form, the CDR3 reads TGTGCCAGCAGCTTTCGGGAGGTCAATGAGCAGTTCTTC. Translating gives CASSFREVNEQFF.

This chain joins TRBV14 and TRBJ2-7; D remains unclear. The CDR3 length is 14 residues. In germline, CDR1 is SGHDN, CDR2 FVKESK. V lost 2 bases, J lost 7 bases, and 15 bases lay in between. The CDR3 DNA reads as TGTGCCAGCAGCCAAACGCAGGCTCTACGAGAGCAGTACTTC. This encodes CASSQTQALREQYF.

The chain is built from TRBV4-3 and TRBJ1-1; D remains unclear. V lost 0 bases and J 1 base, leaving 6 bases between the germline ends. Germline CDR1 reads LGHNA; CDR2 reads YSLEER. The CDR3 totals 14 residues. CDR3 loop: CASSQDNGNTEAFF. The CDR3, as DNA: TGCGCCAGCAGCCAAGATAATGGGAACACTGAAGCTTTCTTT.

The V call is TRBV7-9, the J call TRBJ1-2; D remains unclear. V was pared by 2 bases and J by 1 base, with 8 bases between. CDR1 is SEHNR and CDR2 is FQNEAQ in the germline V gene (reference sequence). This CDR3 has 14 residues. The CDR3 region is CASSLLAVNYGYTF. CDR3 in DNA: TGTGCCAGCAGCTTATTGGCAGTTAACTATGGCTACACCTTC.

The chain recombines TRBV18 with TRBJ2-1, with no clear D. Germline values: CDR1 KGHSH, CDR2 LQKENI. Deletions cut 3 bases from V and 5 bases from J, with 8 bases between. The length of the CDR3 is 13 residues. In DNA form, the CDR3 reads TGTGCCAGCTCACCTCCGATAGACAATGAGCAGTTCTTC. This gives the protein CASSPPIDNEQFF.

This sequence joins TRBV28 and TRBJ2-1; 12 nucleotides match TRBD1. Germline CDR1 MDHEN, CDR2 SYDVKM. V gave up 4 bases and J gave up 6 bases; unmatched junction bases: 19. The CDR3 has 20 amino acids. CDR3 sequence (DNA): TGTGCCAGCAGTTGGGGGTCGGGACAGGGGGCATACAAATTCCCCAATGAGCAGTTCTTC. This translates into CASSWGSGQGAYKFPNEQFF.

The chain couples TRBV10-3 to TRBJ2-2; TRBD2 might be the D (5 bases). With 4 bases removed from V and 0 bases from J, the gap between germline ends came to 9 bases. Looked up from germline, CDR1 is ENHRY and CDR2 is SYGVKD. The CDR3 extends over 15 amino acids. The CDR3 bases are TGTGCCATCAGTGTGGGAGCGGCGAACACCGGGGAGCTGTTTTTT. Its protein product is CAISVGAANTGELFF.

This rearrangement joins TRBV27 to TRBJ2-1, with 8 bases aligning to TRBD2. This CDR3 is 14 amino acids long. With V trimmed by 4 bases and J by 4 bases, 3 bases remained unmatched. CDR1 and CDR2 from the germline V gene are MNHEY and SMNVEV (reference sequence). The DNA for the CDR3 is TGTGCCAGCAGTTGGTCTAGCGGGTACAATGAGCAGTTCTTC. Its protein is CASSWSSGYNEQFF.

The chain joins TRBV4-1 to TRBJ1-1; 7 bases agree with TRBD1. CDR1 and CDR2 from the germline V gene are MGHRA and YSYEKL. This CDR3 is built from 15 residues. The trim removed 4 bases at V and 0 bases at J, leaving 5 bases unmatched. This chain's CDR3 is CASSPVTGLNTEAFF. The CDR3 DNA sequence: TGCGCCAGCAGCCCGGTGACAGGGTTGAACACTGAAGCTTTCTTT.

The V call is TRBV28, the J call TRBJ2-5, with TRBD2 as a possible D gene (5 bases). CDR1 and CDR2 (germline): MDHEN, SYDVKM. The CDR3 sequence is 15 residues long. V was pared by 3 bases and J by 0 bases, with 11 bases between. The CDR3, as DNA: TGTGCCAGCAGTTTCGGGGTATCGGACCAAGAGACCCAGTACTTC. Protein: CASSFGVSDQETQYF.

The chain couples TRBV9 to TRBJ2-1; 8 nucleotides align to TRBD2. CDR3 length: 16 amino acids. Losses at the gene ends were 3 bases for V and 7 bases for J; bases not matched to a gene: 12. Germline CDR1 reads SGDLS; CDR2 reads YYNGEE. The CDR3: CASSDERAGGRNEQFF. The CDR3 DNA sequence: TGTGCCAGCAGCGACGAGAGGGCGGGAGGTAGGAATGAGCAGTTCTTC. Full variable domain (remainder filled in from reference TRBV9 and TRBJ2-1): DSGVTQTPKHLITATGQRVTLRCSPRSGDLSVYWYQQSLDQGLQFLIQYYNGEERAKGNILERFSAQQFPDLHSELNLSSLELGDSALYFCASSDERAGGRNEQFFGPGTRLTVL.

The V gene is TRBV7-9, the J gene TRBJ1-2; possible D gene TRBD1, 5 bases. The CDR3 is 16 amino acids. CDR1 SEHNR and CDR2 FQNEAQ come from the germline V gene (reference sequence). V shed 5 bases and J shed 3 bases, with 19 bases lying between them. The CDR3 loop reads CASSLFQETADYGYTF. The CDR3 coding sequence is TGTGCCAGCAGCCTATTCCAGGAGACAGCCGACTATGGCTACACCTTC.

The chain recombines TRBV9 with TRBJ1-6, with TRBD1 as a possible D gene (6 bases). The CDR3 extends over 13 amino acids. Germline V gene data show CDR1 as SGDLS and CDR2 as YYNGEE. The V and J ends lost 0 bases and 10 bases respectively, with 8 bases between them. The CDR3 loop reads CASSVGTDSPLHF. The CDR3 nucleotides are TGTGCCAGCAGCGTAGGGACAGACTCACCCCTCCACTTT.

The genes are TRBV28 and TRBJ1-2; 8 bases are shared with TRBD1. The CDR3 is made up of 14 amino acids. The junction had 10 bases not matched to a gene; V was cut back by 6 bases and J by 7 bases. Germline V gene sequence: CDR1 MDHEN, CDR2 SYDVKM. The CDR3: CASSDPGTGIGYTF. CDR3 nucleotides: TGTGCCAGCAGCGATCCCGGGACAGGCATTGGCTACACCTTC.

J is TRBJ1-2 and V is TRBV19, with TRBD1 matching over 8 bases. Germline V gene data show CDR1 as LNHDA and CDR2 as SQIVND (reference sequence). CDR3 length: 13 residues. Trimming at V came to 11 bases and at J to 8 bases, leaving 13 bases not matched to a gene. The CDR3, as DNA: TGTGCCGTCCTTCGGACAGGGATAAGGGGCTACACCTTC. Protein: CAVLRTGIRGYTF.

This clone has a single count. The CDR3 here is CAWNSGGYNEQFF. The CDR3 coding sequence is TGTGCCTGGAACAGCGGGGGGTACAATGAGCAGTTCTTC. This chain uses TRBV30 with TRBJ2-1; TRBD2 matches at 9 bases. The CDR3 contains 13 residues. With 4 bases clipped from V and 4 bases from J, the junction kept 2 bases outside the gene matches. The V gene's germline CDR1 is GTSNPN and CDR2 SVGIG (reference sequence).

In regard to this clone: Distinct nucleotide sequences in the sample also encode this CDR3. V is TRBV9 and J is TRBJ2-7; tentative D call: TRBD2 (5 bases). Germline assignment: CDR1 SGDLS and CDR2 YYNGEE. The germline V and J ends were trimmed by 2 bases and 3 bases, with 12 bases remaining between them. The CDR3 totals 14 residues. CDR3 in amino acids: CASSVEWGDYEQYF. As DNA, the CDR3 is TGTGCCAGCAGCGTGGAGTGGGGAGACTACGAGCAGTACTTC.

The chain is built from TRBV7-6 and TRBJ2-1; D is unresolved. CDR3 length equals 12 residues. The V gene's germline CDR1 is SGHVS and CDR2 FNYEAQ. V was trimmed by 2 bases and J by 10 bases, leaving 9 bases between them. The CDR3 protein is CASSLRTTEQFF. The CDR3 DNA sequence: TGTGCCAGCAGCTTACGTACTACCGAGCAGTTCTTC.

Regarding this clone: Other DNA sequences in this sample translate to the same CDR3. The chain couples TRBV28 to TRBJ1-2; possibly TRBD1 for D (6 bases). Germline-derived CDR1 and CDR2 are MDHEN and SYDVKM. V was clipped by 7 bases and J by 4 bases, with 16 bases between them. The CDR3 consists of 14 residues. The CDR3 region has the DNA TGTGCCAGCACCCTGAGAGGGGGTGGCTATGGCTACACCTTC. As protein: CASTLRGGGYGYTF.

The J gene is TRBJ2-7, the V gene TRBV4-2; 8 bases are shared with TRBD1. Germline-derived CDR1 and CDR2 are LGHNA and YNFKEQ. The ends lost 4 bases at V and 1 base at J; junction bases unmatched: 6. CDR3 size: 15 residues. The CDR3 DNA reads as TGTGCCAGCAGCCCAGGGACAGGCGCTTCCTACGAGCAGTACTTC. It specifies CASSPGTGASYEQYF.

The chain joins TRBV19 to TRBJ2-1; no clear D. V lost 5 bases and J 0 bases, leaving 11 bases between the germline ends. Germline V gene sequence: CDR1 LNHDA, CDR2 SQIVND (reference sequence). The CDR3 is made up of 15 amino acids. CDR3 sequence: CASSHARLSYNEQFF. The CDR3 bases are TGTGCCAGTAGTCACGCCCGACTCTCCTACAATGAGCAGTTCTTC.

The gene calls are TRBV7-8 and TRBJ2-5; D is ambiguous. Germline V gene lookup returns CDR1 SGHVS and CDR2 FQNEAQ. The CDR3 length is 15 residues. The V end lost 3 bases, the J end lost 5 bases, and 16 bases lay between the germline ends. The CDR3 DNA sequence: TGTGCCAGCAGCTTGGGCAGAAAGGCTTGGGAGACCCAGTACTTC. Translated, it gives CASSLGRKAWETQYF.

V is TRBV29-1 and J is TRBJ2-7; 8 bases fit TRBD2. The ends lost 0 bases at V and 4 bases at J; junction bases unmatched: 8. Per the germline V gene, CDR1 is SQVTM and CDR2 is ANQGSEA. This CDR3 is built from 15 residues. The CDR3 coding sequence is TGCAGCGTTGAAGAATCCGAGGGACTAGAGTACGAGCAGTACTTC. Encoded protein: CSVEESEGLEYEQYF.